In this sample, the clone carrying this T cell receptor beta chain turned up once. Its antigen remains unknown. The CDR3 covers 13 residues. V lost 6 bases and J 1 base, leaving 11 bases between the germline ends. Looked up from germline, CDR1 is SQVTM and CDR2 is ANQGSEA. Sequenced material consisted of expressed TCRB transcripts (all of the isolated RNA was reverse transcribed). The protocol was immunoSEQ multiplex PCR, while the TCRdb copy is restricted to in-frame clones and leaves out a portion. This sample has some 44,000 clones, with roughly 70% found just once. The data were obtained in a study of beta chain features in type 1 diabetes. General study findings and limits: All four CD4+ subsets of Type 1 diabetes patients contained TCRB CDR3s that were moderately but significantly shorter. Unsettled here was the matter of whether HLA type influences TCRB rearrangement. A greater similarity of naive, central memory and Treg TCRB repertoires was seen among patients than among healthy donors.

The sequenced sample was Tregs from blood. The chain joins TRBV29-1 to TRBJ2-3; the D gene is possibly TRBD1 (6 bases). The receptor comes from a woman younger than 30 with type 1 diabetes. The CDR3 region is CSVPGAGTDTQYF. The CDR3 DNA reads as TGCAGCGTCCCAGGGGCCGGCACAGATACGCAGTATTTT.